A selection of T cell receptor beta chains follows, all from one sample in a study of early stage breast cancer tumors. Sequenced by immunoSEQ multiplex PCR; TCRdb stores in-frame clones only, minus some. The table lists about 58,000 clones, around three quarters of them singletons. Sample: blood. These TCRs come from a young adult with breast cancer. Each CDR3 is given with its conserved first and last residue. D genes are given only for firm matches. The size field is filled for only some rows; it gives once, few, many or a size class.

>TRBV4-3|-|-
CASSQDGPSEYNEQFF
>TRBV27|-|-
CASSLGSETYEQYF
>TRBV6-5|TRBD2|-
CASRGLAGVAEQYF
>TRBV18|TRBD2|once
CASSPNRGGPNEQFF
>TRBV21-1|-|-
CASSGRQDYYGYTF
>TRBV9|-|-
CASSVGGAGSFVSTLHF
>TRBV6-5|-|-
CASSYRGGNQPQHF
>TRBV11-3|-|-
CASSFNLGAEAFF
>TRBV28|-|few
CASSLDTHYGYTF
>TRBV27|-|-
CASSPHFTGELFF
>TRBV5-4|-|few
CASSFRQGNTGELFF
>TRBV10-3|-|once
CAISDRDSSYEQYF
>TRBV6-5|-|-
CASSYEGVAFF
>TRBV7-9|TRBD1|-
CASSATGDEQYF
>TRBV5-1|TRBD1|-
CASSLAGGSNQPQHF
>TRBV4-1|-|once
CASSQGDRNTEAFF
>TRBV9|TRBD2|medium-sized
CASRLGLAGFNEQFF
>TRBV7-8|-|-
CASGTWGQRPGYTF
>TRBV6-6|-|few
CASTRGVGNQPQHF
>TRBV2|TRBD2|-
CASSLRELRTDTQYF
>TRBV19|-|-
CASSIDAGGTDTQYF
>TRBV5-5|TRBD1|-
CASSPVPGQGGGEKLFF
>TRBV6-6|-|once
CASSMDEDTEAFF
>TRBV2|-|-
CASSLTGSNEKLFF
>TRBV7-9|-|-
CASSSDPGRGRYF
>TRBV7-2|-|-
CASSSRGSFANTGELFF
>TRBV19|-|once
CASSPLGGGEQYF